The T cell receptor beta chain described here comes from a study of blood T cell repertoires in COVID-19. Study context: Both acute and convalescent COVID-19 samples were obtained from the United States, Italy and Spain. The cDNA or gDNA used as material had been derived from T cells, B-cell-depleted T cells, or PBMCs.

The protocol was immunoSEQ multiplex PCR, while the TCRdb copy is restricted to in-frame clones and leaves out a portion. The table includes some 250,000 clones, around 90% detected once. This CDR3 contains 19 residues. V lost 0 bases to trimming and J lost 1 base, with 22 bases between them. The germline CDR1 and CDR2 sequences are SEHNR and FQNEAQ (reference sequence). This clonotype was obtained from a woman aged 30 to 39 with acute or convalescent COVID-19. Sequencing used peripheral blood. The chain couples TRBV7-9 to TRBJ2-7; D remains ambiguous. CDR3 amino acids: CASSLATTSWIARSYEQYF. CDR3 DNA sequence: TGTGCCAGCAGCTTAGCCACTACCAGCTGGATAGCCCGATCCTACGAGCAGTACTTC.